This T cell receptor (beta chain) was identified during a study of T cell responses to AZD1222 COVID-19 vaccine. The protocol was immunoSEQ multiplex PCR, while the TCRdb copy is restricted to in-frame clones and leaves out a portion. The table includes roughly 200,000 clones, approximately 92% detected once. The CDR3 covers 14 residues. The germline V gene encodes CDR1 LNHDA and CDR2 SQIVND (reference sequence). The V and J ends lost 3 bases and 4 bases respectively, with 9 bases between them. In regard to this clone: Its target is unknown.

Points from the study as a whole: Seropositivity was recorded at baseline in only a handful of AZD1222 recipients. An increase in Spike-specific TCR breadth and depth was observed after two AZD1222 doses. Vaccine-associated CD4 TCRs spanned spike, dominant at 160-218 and 743-854. Unmutated variant regions are reportedly the target of nearly half of TCRs that are spike-specific.

This sequence was found in an adult who received the MenACWY meningococcal vaccine as a control. The V gene is TRBV19, the J gene TRBJ2-2, with D perhaps assigned TRBD1 or TRBD2 (5 bases each). The sequencing here drew on peripheral blood, taken 28 days after the second dose of the MenACWY control vaccine. The CDR3 DNA reads TGTGCCAGTAGTATTGCAGGGACCACCGGGGAGCTGTTTTTT. Amino acids: CASSIAGTTGELFF. Complete variable domain (other parts from reference TRBV19 and TRBJ2-2): DGGITQSPKYLFRKEGQNVTLSCEQNLNHDAMYWYRQDPGQGLRLIYYSQIVNDFQKGDIAEGYSVSREKKESFPLTVTSAQKNPTAFYLCASSIAGTTGELFFGEGSRLTVL.